This TCR beta chain comes out of a study of CD8+CD57+ T cells in acquired aplastic anemia. Trimming cost V 9 bases and J 2 bases, with 19 bases left between them. This CDR3 contains 16 residues. Genomic DNA served as template for TCR beta VDJ and CDR3 profiling. Each CDR3 protein gets one entry after TCRdb re-called the reads with MiXCR. The table records about 180,000 distinct CDR3 sequences, less than 60% of them present only once. This clonotype was counted many times. The antigen remains unidentified. For sequencing, patients were chosen who had shown expansion of CD8+CD57+ cells by flow cytometry. Among the patients, all had severe acquired aplastic anemia. Points from the study as a whole: A set of twenty-nine CD8+ CDR3 sequences was shared between patients and controls, and these sequences appeared highly expressed in patients.

Sequencing was done on a sample of sorted CD4+, CD8+, or CD8+CD57+ T cells (not recorded which) from PBMCs. This chain connects TRBV12-3 or TRBV12-4 to TRBJ2-2, with a possible D match to TRBD2 (5 bases). The receptor was derived from a human donor with aplastic anemia. CDR3 coding DNA: TGTGCCAGTATAGCCCGCCCGACTATAAACACCGGGGAGCTGTTTTTT. Translation gives CASIARPTINTGELFF.